This passage covers 15 T cell receptor beta chains from one sample sequenced in a study of blood T cell repertoires in COVID-19. TCRdb's table, derived via immunoSEQ multiplex PCR, lists solely in-frame clones and lacks some. The sample lists under 80,000 clones, 75% to 90% seen once, with approximately 14% in the top ten. Source material: peripheral blood. The receptors originated from a man between 65 and 79 years old with active or convalescent COVID-19.

This chain connects TRBV5-4 to TRBJ2-1, with D possibly matching TRBD2 (5 bases). CDR3 length: 16 amino acids. CDR1 and CDR2 (germline): SGHNT, YYREEE (reference sequence). With 4 bases removed from V and 4 bases from J, the gap between germline ends came to 18 bases. CDR3 residues: CASSLRVDTGYNEQFF. The CDR3 DNA is TGTGCCAGCAGCCTAAGGGTCGACACGGGGTACAATGAGCAGTTCTTC.

This clone was counted once. This chain uses TRBV7-8 with TRBJ1-2; D remains unclear. CDR3 size: 15 residues. The V end lost 0 bases, the J end lost 2 bases, and 10 bases lay between the germline ends. Germline V gene data show CDR1 as SGHVS and CDR2 as FQNEAQ. The CDR3 protein is CASSLAFDTNYGYTF. CDR3 in DNA: TGTGCCAGCAGCTTAGCTTTCGACACGAACTATGGCTACACCTTC.

The chain uses TRBV25-1 and TRBJ1-6, with D unresolved. The V end lost 3 bases, the J end lost 5 bases, and 17 bases lay between the germline ends. CDR1 MGHDK and CDR2 SYGVNS come from the germline V gene. The CDR3 runs 17 residues. The CDR3 is CASSEPPGGSNNSPLHF. The CDR3 DNA follows: TGTGCCAGCAGTGAGCCCCCGGGAGGTTCCAATAATTCACCCCTCCACTTT.

The gene calls are TRBV5-1 and TRBJ1-2; 7 bases fit TRBD1. Per germline, CDR1 SGHRS and CDR2 YFSETQ. The CDR3 runs 15 residues. V dropped 2 bases and J dropped 4; count of bases not matched to a gene: 8. The CDR3 loop reads CASSLGQGGIYGYTF. The CDR3 DNA reads as TGCGCCAGCAGCTTAGGGCAGGGGGGTATCTATGGCTACACCTTC.

The V gene is TRBV5-5, the J gene TRBJ1-1, with TRBD1 as a possible D gene (5 bases). Germline CDR1 and CDR2: SGHKS and YYEKEE (reference sequence). Trimming took 4 bases from V and 5 from J, leaving 6 bases between them. This CDR3 has 11 amino acids. The CDR3 here is CASSRQTEAFF. CDR3 coding DNA: TGTGCCAGCAGCCGACAGACTGAAGCTTTCTTT.

This sequence joins TRBV19 and TRBJ2-7, with TRBD1 matching over 8 bases. The CDR3 has 14 residues. J gave up 4 bases and V 6 bases, and 8 bases lay outside the gene matches. Germline lookup yields CDR1 LNHDA and CDR2 SQIVND (reference sequence). Written as DNA, the CDR3 is TGTGCCAGTAGCTCTCCGGGACAGGTTTACGAGCAGTACTTC. Its protein product is CASSSPGQVYEQYF.

The rearrangement links TRBV7-9 to TRBJ2-3; weak D call: TRBD2 (5 bases). Germline V gene data show CDR1 as SEHNR and CDR2 as FQNEAQ (reference sequence). This CDR3 contains 15 residues. Trimming left V 1 base short and J 1 base short, with 9 bases between. The CDR3 protein is CASSLGGSGTDTQYF. The DNA of the CDR3 is TGTGCCAGCAGCTTAGGTGGGAGTGGCACAGATACGCAGTATTTT.

This chain uses TRBV4-1 with TRBJ2-7; possibly TRBD1 for D (5 bases). This CDR3 is built from 16 residues. CDR1 and CDR2 (germline): MGHRA, YSYEKL. Trimming took off 0 bases at V and 0 bases at J, with 12 bases between the two ends. CDR3 DNA sequence: TGCGCCAGCAGCCAAGAAACTGGACAAGCCTCCTACGAGCAGTACTTC. Protein sequence: CASSQETGQASYEQYF.

This sequence joins TRBV10-3 and TRBJ2-2; perhaps TRBD1 as D (7 bases). V lost 3 bases to trimming and J lost 8 bases, with 13 bases between them. The germline V gene encodes CDR1 ENHRY and CDR2 SYGVKD. CDR3 length: 14 residues. Here the CDR3 reads CAISDQGGSGELFF. Written as DNA, the CDR3 is TGTGCCATCAGTGATCAGGGGGGCTCTGGGGAGCTGTTTTTT.

V and J are TRBV4-3 and TRBJ2-7; 10 bases fit TRBD2. Germline loops: CDR1 LGHNA, CDR2 YSLEER. With 2 bases clipped from V and 8 bases from J, the junction kept 9 bases outside the gene matches. The CDR3 has 15 residues. This chain's CDR3 is CASSQNLAGVSQQYF. In DNA form, the CDR3 reads TGCGCCAGCAGCCAAAACCTAGCGGGGGTCTCTCAGCAGTACTTC.

This clone occurred a few times. The chain recombines TRBV6-6 with TRBJ1-2, with 7 bases matching TRBD1. From germline, CDR1 is MNHNY and CDR2 SVGAGI (reference sequence). V lost 8 bases, J lost 4 bases, and 10 bases stayed unmatched. CDR3 length equals 14 residues. As DNA, the CDR3 is TGTGCCAGCCTACCCACGGACAGGCGCTATGGCTACACCTTC. Protein sequence: CASLPTDRRYGYTF.

This chain links TRBV28 with TRBJ2-3, with 12 bases identical to TRBD2. The V and J ends lost 5 bases and 0 bases, in that order; junction bases with no gene match: 3. The CDR3 totals 16 residues. Germline CDR1 is MDHEN and CDR2 is SYDVKM. CDR3 in DNA: TGTGCCAGCAGTCCCACTAGCGGGAGGAGCACAGATACGCAGTATTTT. Translated: CASSPTSGRSTDTQYF.

This clone was counted a single time. The chain links TRBV12-2 to TRBJ1-5; TRBD1 is the table's D call and was not checked against the DNA. TRBV12-2 is tagged as a pseudogene. The CDR3 has 15 residues. The CDR3 DNA follows: TGTGCAAGTCGCAAGGGACAAGCCAGCAATCAGCCCCAGCATTTT. Its translation: CASRKGQASNQPQHF.

V is TRBV5-4 and J is TRBJ2-3; 15 bases are a match to TRBD2. Germline CDR1 SGHNT, CDR2 YYREEE (reference sequence). J gave up 4 bases and V 6 bases, and 6 bases lay outside the gene matches. This CDR3 region has 16 residues. DNA for the CDR3: TGTGCCAGCACCCCGGGACTAGCGGGAGGCGCAGATACGCAGTATTTT. This sequence encodes CASTPGLAGGADTQYF.

This rearrangement joins TRBV9 to TRBJ2-6; 11 bases are a match to TRBD1. The CDR3 spans 20 residues. The J segment lost 1 base and the V segment lost 4 bases, leaving 13 bases of the junction unmatched. Germline-derived CDR1 and CDR2 are SGDLS and YYNGEE. The CDR3 reads CASSFRTGGDNKSGANVLTF. The CDR3 DNA sequence: TGTGCCAGCAGCTTCCGGACAGGGGGCGATAATAAATCTGGGGCCAACGTCCTGACTTTC.